One sample yielded the 3 T cell receptor beta chains listed below, sequenced in a study of blood T cell repertoires in COVID-19 (dated by TCRdb to the early 2020s). Library preparation was by the immunoSEQ multiplex PCR assay. TCRdb carries this immuneACCESS record with in-frame sequences only. Its versions omit some clonotypes, under half of them owing to an unresolved V gene in the studies checked, with the rest unexplained. This sample lists fewer than 350,000 clones; approximately 86% were detected once. Almost 9.5% of the sample rests with the top ten. The specimen sequenced was peripheral blood. All receptors derive from a man younger than 35 with active or convalescent COVID-19.

The rearrangement uses TRBV5-6 and TRBJ1-5; 7 bases match TRBD1. Germline V gene lookup returns CDR1 SGHDT and CDR2 YYEEEE. The CDR3 runs to 15 residues. V dropped 0 bases and J dropped 6; count of bases not matched to a gene: 6. CDR3 coding DNA: TGTGCCAGCAGCTTGGGAGGGGGCGCCTCTCAGCCCCAGCATTTT. Protein product: CASSLGGGASQPQHF.

This clone was detected once. V is TRBV25-1 and J is TRBJ1-2; a possible D gene is TRBD1 (6 bases). This CDR3 is 13 amino acids long. Trimming took off 2 bases at V and 6 bases at J, with 10 bases between the two ends. Per the germline V gene, CDR1 is MGHDK and CDR2 is SYGVNS. Here the CDR3 DNA reads TGTGCCAGCAGTGAACAGGGGATCGATGGCTACACCTTC. Encoded protein: CASSEQGIDGYTF.

J is TRBJ2-3 and V is TRBV11-2; 10 bases align to TRBD2. This CDR3 is built from 17 residues. V lost 0 bases and J lost 3; bases outside the gene matches: 6. In germline, CDR1 is SGHAT, CDR2 FQNNGV. The CDR3 region has the DNA TGTGCCAGCAGCTTAGATTTTGCGGGACTAGCGACAGATACGCAGTATTTT. Protein sequence: CASSLDFAGLATDTQYF.